The clone carrying this T cell receptor beta chain was counted only a few times. The data are from a study of Graves' ophthalmopathy and Graves' hyperthyroidism. The V end was cut by 1 base, the J end by 3 bases, with 13 bases between. The CDR3 extends over 16 amino acids. From germline, CDR1 is SGHVS and CDR2 FQNEAQ. For repertoire sequencing, the TCR beta CDR3 regions were amplified from RNA transcripts. A first-round RT-PCR used HTBI primers, followed by a second-round multiplex PCR. Via MiXCR, TCRdb re-called the multiplex PCR reads, giving one row per CDR3 protein. Altogether 350,000 to 450,000 distinct CDR3 sequences are present, 20% to 25% being singletons, with the ten largest covering approximately 3.2%.

The TCR sequence derives from a woman between 18 and 29 years old with stable Graves' hyperthyroidism. The material sequenced was peripheral blood. V gene TRBV7-8 combines with J gene TRBJ2-1; weak D call: TRBD1 (5 bases). The CDR3: CASSLVIGASYNEQFF. In DNA form, the CDR3 reads TGTGCCAGCAGCTTAGTTATTGGGGCGAGCTACAATGAGCAGTTCTTC.